The entry below describes one TCR beta chain. The sample belongs to a study of cytomegalovirus exposure and HLA in healthy donors. PCR used 60 Vbeta primers and 13 Jbeta primers. Assay used: immunoSEQ multiplex PCR; TCRdb lists only in-frame clones, some missing. The top ten hold roughly 2% of the sample, which has some 180,000 clones, over 75% seen once. The receptor was derived from a woman aged 25 to 39 in good health and CMV-seronegative. Sequenced sample: PBMCs.

CDR3 region: CASSSDSYGYTF. For the CDR3, the DNA is TGTGCCAGCAGCTCGGACAGCTATGGCTACACCTTC. The chain is built from TRBV7-3 and TRBJ1-2; possibly TRBD1 for D (6 bases). The germline V gene encodes CDR1 SGHTA and CDR2 FQGTGA. Trimming took off 4 bases at V and 4 bases at J, with 7 bases between the two ends. The length of the CDR3 is 12 residues.